This T cell receptor (beta chain) stems from a study of T cells expressing NK-cell markers. For each CDR3 protein, TCRdb gives one entry from its re-call of the 5' RACE reads, without DNA. This sample contains roughly 180,000 distinct CDR3 sequences. The CDR3 is 14 residues long. From germline, CDR1 is DFQATT and CDR2 SNEGSKA (reference sequence). Sequencing used blood T cells: a sorted CD56 or NKG2C T cell subset, CD4+ or CD8+ T cells, or bulk PBMC T cells (not recorded which). The sequence was collected from a woman between 18 and 69 years old in good health. The chain joins TRBV20-1 to TRBJ1-4. CDR3 sequence: CSAEKKWEGEKLFF.